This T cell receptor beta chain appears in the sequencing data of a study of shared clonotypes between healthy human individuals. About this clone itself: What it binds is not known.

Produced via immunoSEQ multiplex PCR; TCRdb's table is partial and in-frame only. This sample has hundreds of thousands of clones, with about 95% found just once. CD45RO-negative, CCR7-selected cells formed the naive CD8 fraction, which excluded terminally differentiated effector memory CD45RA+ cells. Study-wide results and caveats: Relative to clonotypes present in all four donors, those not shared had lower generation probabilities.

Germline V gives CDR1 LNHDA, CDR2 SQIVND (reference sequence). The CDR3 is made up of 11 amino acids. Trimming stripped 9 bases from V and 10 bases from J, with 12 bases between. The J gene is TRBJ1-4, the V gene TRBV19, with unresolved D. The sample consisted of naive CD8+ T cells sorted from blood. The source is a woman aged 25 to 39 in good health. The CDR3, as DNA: TGTGCCAGCTTACTCGGTGGAAAACTGTTTTTT. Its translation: CASLLGGKLFF.